This T cell receptor beta chain was identified during a study of cytomegalovirus exposure and HLA in healthy donors. Study-level results: In a later analysis, most CMV-associated TCR beta chains appeared HLA-restricted. A missense variant in DCLRE1C was later tied to TCR beta V- and J-gene trimming. A few chains tied to CMV proved CMV antigen-specific in vitro.

Researchers ran the PCR with 60 Vbeta and 13 Jbeta primers. Data came from immunoSEQ multiplex PCR; TCRdb stores just in-frame clones and leaves some out. The repertoire table contains 90,000 to 130,000 clones. Trimming at V came to 5 bases and at J to 7 bases, leaving 4 bases not matched to a gene. There are 12 residues in the CDR3. Germline V gene lookup returns CDR1 SGHTA and CDR2 FQGNSA. As regards this clone: Its antigen is still unknown.

This chain links TRBV7-2 with TRBJ1-2, with TRBD1 identical over 7 bases. This TCR derives from a man aged 35-49 years in good health and CMV-seropositive. The source material was PBMCs. CDR3 in DNA: TGTGCCAGCAGCATAAACAGGGGTGGCTACACCTTC. As protein: CASSINRGGYTF. Together with reference TRBV7-2 and TRBJ1-2, the CDR3 gives the full variable domain: GAGVSQSPSNKVTEKGKDVELRCDPISGHTALYWYRQSLGQGLEFLIYFQGNSAPDKSGLPSDRFSAERTGGSVSTLTIQRTQQEDSAVYLCASSINRGGYTFGSGTRLTVV.